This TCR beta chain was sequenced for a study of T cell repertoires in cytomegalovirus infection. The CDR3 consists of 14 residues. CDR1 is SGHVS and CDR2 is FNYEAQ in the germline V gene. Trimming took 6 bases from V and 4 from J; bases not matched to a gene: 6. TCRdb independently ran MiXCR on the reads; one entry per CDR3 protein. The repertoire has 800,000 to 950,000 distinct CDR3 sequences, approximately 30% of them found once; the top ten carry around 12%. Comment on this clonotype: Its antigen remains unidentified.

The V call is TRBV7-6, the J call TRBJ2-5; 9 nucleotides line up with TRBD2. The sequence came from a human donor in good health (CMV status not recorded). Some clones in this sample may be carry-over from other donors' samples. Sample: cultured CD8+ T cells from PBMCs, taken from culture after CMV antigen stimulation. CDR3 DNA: TGTGCCAGCAGTCGTCTAGCGGGGCTAGAGACCCAGTACTTC. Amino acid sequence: CASSRLAGLETQYF.